This T cell receptor (beta chain) originates from a study of regulatory T cells in long-lasting Graves disease. General observations from the study: Persistent disease showed a preference for TRBV28, TRBJ1-2 and TRBJ2-5.

Sequencing libraries for TCR beta were prepared with iRepertoire HTBI primers and Arm-PCR of CDR3 regions. TCRdb passed the multiplex PCR reads through MiXCR, listing each CDR3 protein once. The sample lists about 470,000 distinct CDR3 sequences, under 25% seen once, with roughly 8% in the top ten. Germline-derived CDR1 and CDR2 are LNHDA and SQIVND (reference sequence). The length of the CDR3 is 13 residues. J gave up 5 bases and V 8 bases, and 7 bases lay outside the gene matches. Documented time point: persistent/refractory GD, antithyroid drugs over 5 years with positive TRAb. Generation of the TCR library employed RNA extracted from PBMCs. This clonotype has ten or more counts. No antigen is known for it.

This receptor was obtained from a female donor with Graves disease. The material was peripheral blood mononuclear cells (PBMCs), obtained when the disease was refractory, from a patient treated with antithyroid drugs. The chain has TRBV19 and TRBJ2-7; TRBD1 agrees at 9 bases. The CDR3: CASRDRGYNEQYF. The CDR3 nucleotides are TGTGCCAGTCGTGACAGGGGGTACAACGAGCAGTACTTC.